The 23 T cell receptor beta chains presented below share a single source sample, sequenced in a study of T cells after yellow fever vaccination. Using its own MiXCR run on the 5' RACE reads, TCRdb lists one record per CDR3 protein. The table includes 100,000 to 150,000 distinct CDR3 sequences, approximately 9% detected once. Material: CD8+ T cells sorted from PBMCs, obtained on the day of the yellow fever booster vaccination. The receptors originated from a man aged 18 to 29 who received the YFV17D yellow fever vaccine.

Only a few counts were recorded for this clonotype. The chain joins TRBV6-6 to TRBJ2-7; D perhaps matches TRBD2 (6 bases). The CDR3 is 11 residues long. Per germline, CDR1 MNHNY and CDR2 SVGAGI (reference sequence). The DNA of the CDR3 is TGTGCCAGCCTCCGGGGGAGTCACCTAGAGGTC. This encodes CASLRGSHLEV.

V usage is TRBV6-5 and J usage is TRBJ2-7, with D perhaps matching TRBD1 or TRBD2 (5 bases each). V dropped 0 bases and J dropped 6 bases, with 15 bases sitting between them. This CDR3 is 15 amino acids long. CDR1 is MNHEY, CDR2 SVGAGI, per germline. The CDR3 reads CASSYSLAGTGEQYF. Written as DNA, the CDR3 is TGTGCCAGCAGTTACTCGTTGGCAGGGACGGGCGAGCAGTACTTC.

There are many counts of this clonotype. This chain links TRBV12-3 or TRBV12-4 with TRBJ2-3, with 8 positions matching TRBD2. The CDR3 contains 16 residues. V dropped 6 bases and J dropped 4; count of bases not matched to a gene: 12. The CDR3 loop is CASSPWGSGASDTQYF. In nucleotides, the CDR3 is TGTGCCAGCAGCCCTTGGGGTAGCGGGGCCTCAGATACGCAGTATTTT.

This clonotype was observed a handful of times. V usage is TRBV5-1 and J usage is TRBJ2-7; 7 bases align to TRBD1. The germline CDR1 and CDR2 sequences are SGHRS and YFSETQ. The CDR3 is 15 residues long. With 7 bases clipped from V and 3 bases from J, the junction kept 13 bases outside the gene matches. The CDR3 protein is CASYDPGQPYYEQYF. CDR3 coding DNA: TGCGCCAGCTATGACCCGGGACAGCCCTACTACGAGCAGTACTTC.

The chain combines TRBV15 with TRBJ1-5, with 10 bases identical to TRBD1. This CDR3 is 13 amino acids long. CDR1 is LNHNV and CDR2 is YYDKDF in the germline V gene (reference sequence). The V segment lost 9 bases and the J segment 7 bases; nucleotides outside the gene matches: 6. The CDR3 DNA reads TGTGCCACACGGGACAGGGGAGGACAGCCCCAGCATTTT. Its protein is CATRDRGGQPQHF.

V gene TRBV4-3 combines with J gene TRBJ1-1; no clear D gene. The CDR3 runs 14 residues. From germline, CDR1 is LGHNA and CDR2 YSLEER. The V end lost 2 bases, the J end lost 1 base, and 8 bases lay between the germline ends. CDR3 DNA: TGCGCCAGCAGCCAACGACTGACGAACACTGAAGCTTTCTTT. Amino acid sequence: CASSQRLTNTEAFF.

There are a few counts of this clonotype. The chain uses TRBV7-9 and TRBJ1-1, with 8 bases that match TRBD1. After removal of 7 bases from V and 0 bases from J, the junction contained 4 bases not matched to a gene. From germline, CDR1 is SEHNR and CDR2 FQNEAQ (reference sequence). The CDR3 has 14 residues. The CDR3: CASKMTGVNTEAFF. For the CDR3, the DNA is TGTGCCAGCAAAATGACAGGGGTGAACACTGAAGCTTTCTTT.

This clonotype was counted between two and nine times. The genes are TRBV6-2 or TRBV6-3 and TRBJ2-7; 9 positions match TRBD2. Looked up from germline, CDR1 is MNHEY and CDR2 is SVGEGT. The V segment lost 2 bases and the J segment 4 bases; nucleotides outside the gene matches: 6. This CDR3 spans 15 amino acids. CDR3 DNA sequence: TGTGCCAGCAGTTACGGCGGGGGGGGCCTTTACGAGCAGTACTTC. Encoded protein: CASSYGGGGLYEQYF.

Only a few counts were recorded for this clonotype. The J gene is TRBJ2-6, the V gene TRBV2; 9 nucleotides align to TRBD1. The CDR3 totals 18 residues. V shed 4 bases and J 7 bases; nucleotides not matched to a gene: 14. Looked up from germline, CDR1 is SNHLY and CDR2 is FYNNEI. The CDR3 region is CASSGRPGQGFIANVLTF. The CDR3 DNA reads TGTGCCAGCAGTGGTCGGCCGGGACAGGGATTTATTGCCAACGTCCTGACTTTC.

This rearrangement joins TRBV12-3 or TRBV12-4 to TRBJ1-5; D unresolved. The V end lost 7 bases, the J end lost 1 base, and 11 bases lay between the germline ends. The length of the CDR3 is 14 residues. CDR3 in DNA: TGTGCCAGCATGCGAGAAGGGAGCAATCAGCCCCAGCATTTT. Translated: CASMREGSNQPQHF.

This clonotype was counted between two and nine times. The gene calls are TRBV27 and TRBJ2-7; a weak D match, TRBD1 (5 bases). The germline V gene encodes CDR1 MNHEY and CDR2 SMNVEV (reference sequence). The V end was cut by 2 bases, the J end by 2 bases, with 10 bases between. The length of the CDR3 is 14 residues. CDR3 nucleotides: TGTGCCAGCAGTTTAATCCAGGGCCCCTACGAGCAGTACTTC. Protein sequence: CASSLIQGPYEQYF.

This clonotype was detected many times. V gene TRBV4-1 combines with J gene TRBJ2-4; D is possibly TRBD2 (6 bases). V was trimmed by 1 base and J by 8 bases, leaving 15 bases between them. This CDR3 is 15 amino acids long. CDR1 and CDR2 (germline): MGHRA, YSYEKL. CDR3 protein: CASSQVGGVVDIQYF. CDR3 nucleotides: TGCGCCAGCAGCCAAGTTGGCGGGGTAGTTGACATTCAGTACTTC.

The rearrangement uses TRBV11-2 and TRBJ1-4; TRBD1 is a possible D gene (6 bases). The CDR3 spans 15 residues. Germline V gene data show CDR1 as SGHAT and CDR2 as FQNNGV. With 4 bases removed from V and 5 bases from J, the gap between germline ends came to 14 bases. The CDR3 is CASSSSRTVNEKLFF. In nucleotides, the CDR3 is TGTGCCAGCAGCTCCTCGAGGACAGTCAATGAAAAACTGTTTTTT.

V gene TRBV5-1 combines with J gene TRBJ2-1, with D tentatively TRBD1 (6 bases). V gave up 2 bases and J gave up 0 bases, with 12 bases separating them. The germline gives CDR1 SGHRS, CDR2 YFSETQ. The CDR3 is 16 amino acids. This chain's CDR3 is CASSFLGADSYNEQFF. CDR3 bases: TGCGCCAGCAGCTTTTTGGGGGCGGACTCCTACAATGAGCAGTTCTTC.

The rearrangement links TRBV7-3 to TRBJ2-5; 12 bases fit TRBD1. The CDR3 extends over 15 amino acids. The germline V gene has CDR1 SGHTA and CDR2 FQGTGA. V lost 6 bases, J lost 3 bases, and 5 bases stayed unmatched. The CDR3 DNA reads as TGTGCCAGCAGGTTAGGGACAGGGGGCGAAGAGACCCAGTACTTC. Translating gives CASRLGTGGEETQYF.

This clonotype was counted a few times. The chain recombines TRBV5-1 with TRBJ2-7; D not certain. This CDR3 spans 15 amino acids. Germline V gene sequence: CDR1 SGHRS, CDR2 YFSETQ. Trimming left V 0 bases short and J 4 bases short, with 14 bases between. The CDR3 spells CASSLVRPINYEQYV. CDR3 in DNA: TGCGCCAGCAGCTTGGTCAGGCCGATTAATTACGAGCAGTACGTC.

This clonotype was recorded a few times. The rearrangement uses TRBV4-3 and TRBJ1-2, with D maybe TRBD1 (6 bases). V dropped 1 base and J dropped 8 bases, with 17 bases sitting between them. This CDR3 has 15 residues. Germline lookup yields CDR1 LGHNA and CDR2 YSLEER. CDR3 DNA sequence: TGCGCCAGCAGCCAAGGGCCACAGGGCCTTTGGGGCTACACCTTC. It specifies CASSQGPQGLWGYTF.

CDR3 sequence: CASSDLAGINTDTQYF. The CDR3 DNA is TGTGCCAGCAGTGACTTAGCGGGGATCAACACAGATACGCAGTATTTT. The chain recombines TRBV25-1 with TRBJ2-3; 8 bases line up with TRBD2. Trimming removed 3 bases from V and 2 bases from J; junction bases left unmatched: 7. The CDR3 length is 16 residues. Germline V lookup: CDR1 MGHDK, CDR2 SYGVNS.

This clonotype was observed a few times. The rearrangement uses TRBV29-1 and TRBJ2-5; 13 bases are a match to TRBD2. Germline V gene data show CDR1 as SQVTM and CDR2 as ANQGSEA. Trimming took 6 bases from V and 4 from J; bases not matched to a gene: 17. The CDR3 consists of 18 residues. This CDR3 is CSVVGGLAGAGGRETQYF. The CDR3 DNA sequence: TGCAGCGTGGTCGGAGGACTAGCGGGGGCCGGGGGGAGAGAGACCCAGTACTTC.

Only a few counts were recorded for this clonotype. The chain links TRBV24-1 to TRBJ2-1; no reliable D call. Germline CDR1 KGHDR, CDR2 SFDVKD. The CDR3 has 13 residues. Trimming stripped 9 bases from V and 4 bases from J, with 12 bases between. CDR3 bases: TGTGCCACCTCCATGGCAGTTTACAATGAGCAGTTCTTC. Translation: CATSMAVYNEQFF.

This clonotype was counted at least ten times. In DNA form, the CDR3 reads TGTGCCAGCAGCTCCGGACCTGGGGCTGGGAATGAGCAGTTCTTC. It is translated as CASSSGPGAGNEQFF. The V and J genes are TRBV13 and TRBJ2-1, with TRBD1 as a possible D gene (5 bases). CDR1 and CDR2 (germline): PRHDT, FYEKMQ (reference sequence). CDR3 length equals 15 residues. Trimming shortened V by 4 bases and J by 7 bases, and 17 bases separated the two germline ends.

V usage is TRBV7-6 and J usage is TRBJ2-3; D uncertain. The CDR3 sequence is 13 residues long. CDR1 and CDR2 from the germline V gene are SGHVS and FNYEAQ. Trimming shortened V by 2 bases and J by 7 bases, and 10 bases separated the two germline ends. CDR3 sequence reads: CASSLLSSNTQYF. CDR3 coding DNA: TGTGCCAGCAGCTTACTGAGTTCGAATACGCAGTATTTT.

This clonotype was picked up a small number of times. J is TRBJ1-6 and V is TRBV6-2 or TRBV6-3; D is ambiguous. This CDR3 contains 14 residues. Germline V lookup: CDR1 MNHEY, CDR2 SVGEGT. V was shortened by 6 bases and J by 6 bases, with 12 bases between the two germline ends. The CDR3 DNA follows: TGTGCCAGCAGGATGGCAGGAGCTAATTCACCCCTCCACTTT. Translated: CASRMAGANSPLHF.